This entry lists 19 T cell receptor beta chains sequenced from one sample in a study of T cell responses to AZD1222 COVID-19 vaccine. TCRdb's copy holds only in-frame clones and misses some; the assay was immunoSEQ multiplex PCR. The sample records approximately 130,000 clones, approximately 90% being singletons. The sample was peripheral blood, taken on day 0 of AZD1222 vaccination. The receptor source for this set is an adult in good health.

The CDR3 sequence is CASSITGGTGELFF. In DNA, the CDR3 is TGTGCCAGTAGTATTACAGGGGGCACCGGGGAGCTGTTTTTT. V and J are TRBV19 and TRBJ2-2, with TRBD1 matching over 8 bases. There are 14 residues in the CDR3. Germline assignment: CDR1 LNHDA and CDR2 SQIVND (reference sequence). The trim removed 3 bases at V and 4 bases at J, leaving 1 base unmatched. Full variable domain (remainder filled in from reference TRBV19 and TRBJ2-2): DGGITQSPKYLFRKEGQNVTLSCEQNLNHDAMYWYRQDPGQGLRLIYYSQIVNDFQKGDIAEGYSVSREKKESFPLTVTSAQKNPTAFYLCASSITGGTGELFFGEGSRLTVL.

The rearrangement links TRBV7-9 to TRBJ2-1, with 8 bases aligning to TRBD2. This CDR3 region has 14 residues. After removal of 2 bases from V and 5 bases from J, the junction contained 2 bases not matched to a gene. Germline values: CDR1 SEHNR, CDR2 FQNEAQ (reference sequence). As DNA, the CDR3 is TGTGCCAGCAGCTTACTAGCGGGTAACAATGAGCAGTTCTTC. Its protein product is CASSLLAGNNEQFF.

CDR3 region: CASSPGDSSSYEQYF. CDR3 nucleotide sequence: TGTGCCAGCAGTCCCGGGGACAGCTCATCCTACGAGCAGTACTTC. The genes are TRBV6-5 and TRBJ2-7; 7 bases match TRBD1. Germline loops: CDR1 MNHEY, CDR2 SVGAGI. The CDR3 contains 15 residues. V lost 5 bases to trimming and J lost 1 base; unmatched junction nucleotides: 8.

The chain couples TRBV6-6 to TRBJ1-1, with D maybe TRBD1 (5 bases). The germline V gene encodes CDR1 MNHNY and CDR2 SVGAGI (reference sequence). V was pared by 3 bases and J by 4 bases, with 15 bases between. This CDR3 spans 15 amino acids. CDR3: CASSYTEGRGTEAFF. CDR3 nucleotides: TGTGCCAGCAGTTATACAGAGGGTAGGGGCACTGAAGCTTTCTTT.

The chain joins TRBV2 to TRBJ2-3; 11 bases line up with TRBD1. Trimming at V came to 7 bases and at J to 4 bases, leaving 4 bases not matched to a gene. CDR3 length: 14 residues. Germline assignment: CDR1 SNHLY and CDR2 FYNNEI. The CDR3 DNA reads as TGTGCCAGCACCAGGGACAGGGGGGCAGATACGCAGTATTTT. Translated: CASTRDRGADTQYF.

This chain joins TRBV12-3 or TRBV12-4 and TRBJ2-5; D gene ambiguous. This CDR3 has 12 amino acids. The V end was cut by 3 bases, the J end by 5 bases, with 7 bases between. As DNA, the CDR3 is TGTGCCAGCAGTTTTTCATCGGAGACCCAGTACTTC. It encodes CASSFSSETQYF.

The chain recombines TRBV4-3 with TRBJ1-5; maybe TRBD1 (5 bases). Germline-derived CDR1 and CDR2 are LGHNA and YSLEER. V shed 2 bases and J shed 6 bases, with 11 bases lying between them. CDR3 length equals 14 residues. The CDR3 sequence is CASSQRRVGQPQHF. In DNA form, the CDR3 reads TGCGCCAGCAGCCAACGCAGGGTGGGTCAGCCCCAGCATTTT.

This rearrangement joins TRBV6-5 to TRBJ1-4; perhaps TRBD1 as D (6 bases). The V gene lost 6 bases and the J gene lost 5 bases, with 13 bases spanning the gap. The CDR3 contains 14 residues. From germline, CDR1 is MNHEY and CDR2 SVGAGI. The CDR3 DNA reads TGTGCCAGCAGAGACAGGCCCCTCAATGAAAAACTGTTTTTT. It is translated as CASRDRPLNEKLFF.

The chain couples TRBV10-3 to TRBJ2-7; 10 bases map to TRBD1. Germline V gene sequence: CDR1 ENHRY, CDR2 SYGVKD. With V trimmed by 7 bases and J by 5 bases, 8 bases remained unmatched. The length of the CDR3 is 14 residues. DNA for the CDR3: TGTGCCATCAATCGACAGGGGGCGGAAGACGAGCAGTACTTC. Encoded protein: CAINRQGAEDEQYF.

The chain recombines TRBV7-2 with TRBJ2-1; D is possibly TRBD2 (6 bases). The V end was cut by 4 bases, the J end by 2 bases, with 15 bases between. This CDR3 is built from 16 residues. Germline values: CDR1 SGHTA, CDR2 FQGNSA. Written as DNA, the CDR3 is TGTGCCAGCAGCTCCGTTGGGACTGGAACCTACAATGAGCAGTTCTTC. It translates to CASSSVGTGTYNEQFF.

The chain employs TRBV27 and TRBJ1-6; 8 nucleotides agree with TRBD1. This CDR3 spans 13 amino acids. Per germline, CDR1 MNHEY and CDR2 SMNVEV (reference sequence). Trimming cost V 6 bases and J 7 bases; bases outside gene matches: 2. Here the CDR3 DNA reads TGTGCCAGCAGAGGACAGGGAAATTCACCCCTCCACTTT. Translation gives CASRGQGNSPLHF.

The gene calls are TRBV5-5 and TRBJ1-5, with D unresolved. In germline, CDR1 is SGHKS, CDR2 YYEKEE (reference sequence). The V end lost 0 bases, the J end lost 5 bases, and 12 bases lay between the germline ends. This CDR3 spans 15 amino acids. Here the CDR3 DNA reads TGTGCCAGCAGCTTGGTCCCCTCTGGCGATCAGCCCCAGCATTTT. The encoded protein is CASSLVPSGDQPQHF.

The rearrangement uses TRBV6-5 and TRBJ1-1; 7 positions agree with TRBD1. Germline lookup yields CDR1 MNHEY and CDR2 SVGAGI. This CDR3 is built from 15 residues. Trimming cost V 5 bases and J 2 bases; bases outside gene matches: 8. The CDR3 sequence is CASSQQGRGNTEAFF. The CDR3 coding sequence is TGTGCCAGCAGTCAACAGGGGAGAGGAAACACTGAAGCTTTCTTT.

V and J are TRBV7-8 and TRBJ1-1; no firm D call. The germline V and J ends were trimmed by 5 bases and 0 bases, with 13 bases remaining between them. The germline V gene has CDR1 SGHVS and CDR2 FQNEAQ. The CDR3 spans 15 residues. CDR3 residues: CASSRSAWMNTEAFF. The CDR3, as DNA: TGTGCCAGCAGCCGATCGGCGTGGATGAACACTGAAGCTTTCTTT.

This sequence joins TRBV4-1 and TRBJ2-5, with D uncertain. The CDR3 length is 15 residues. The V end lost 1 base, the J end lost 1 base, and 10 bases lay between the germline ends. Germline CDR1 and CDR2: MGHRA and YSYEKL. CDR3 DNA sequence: TGCGCCAGCAGCCAAGTACGTCAGACCCAAGAGACCCAGTACTTC. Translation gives CASSQVRQTQETQYF.

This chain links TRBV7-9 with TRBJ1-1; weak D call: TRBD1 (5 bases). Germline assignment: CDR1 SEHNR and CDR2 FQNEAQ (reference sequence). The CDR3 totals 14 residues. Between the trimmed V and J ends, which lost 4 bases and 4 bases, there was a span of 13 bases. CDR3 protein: CASSSRTGGTEAFF. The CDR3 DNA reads TGTGCCAGCAGCTCTCGGACTGGGGGCACTGAAGCTTTCTTT.

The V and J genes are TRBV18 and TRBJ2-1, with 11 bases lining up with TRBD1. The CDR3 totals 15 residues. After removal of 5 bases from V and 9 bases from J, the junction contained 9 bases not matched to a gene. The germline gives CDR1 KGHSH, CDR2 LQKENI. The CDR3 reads CASSSGQGASGEQFF. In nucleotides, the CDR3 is TGTGCCAGCTCATCCGGACAGGGGGCAAGCGGTGAGCAGTTCTTC.

CDR3 nucleotides: TGTGCCAGCAGCATTCTCCCGGGACAAGAGACCCAGTACTTC. It codes for CASSILPGQETQYF. This chain connects TRBV28 to TRBJ2-5; a possible D gene is TRBD2 (5 bases). V lost 6 bases and J lost 2, with 13 bases in between. Germline lookup yields CDR1 MDHEN and CDR2 SYDVKM. This CDR3 is built from 14 residues.

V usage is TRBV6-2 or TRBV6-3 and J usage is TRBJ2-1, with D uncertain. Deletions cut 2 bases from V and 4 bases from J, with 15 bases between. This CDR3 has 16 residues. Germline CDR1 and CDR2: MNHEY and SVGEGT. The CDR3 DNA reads TGTGCCAGCAGTTACCCGCCAGGTACCAGATACAATGAGCAGTTCTTC. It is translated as CASSYPPGTRYNEQFF.